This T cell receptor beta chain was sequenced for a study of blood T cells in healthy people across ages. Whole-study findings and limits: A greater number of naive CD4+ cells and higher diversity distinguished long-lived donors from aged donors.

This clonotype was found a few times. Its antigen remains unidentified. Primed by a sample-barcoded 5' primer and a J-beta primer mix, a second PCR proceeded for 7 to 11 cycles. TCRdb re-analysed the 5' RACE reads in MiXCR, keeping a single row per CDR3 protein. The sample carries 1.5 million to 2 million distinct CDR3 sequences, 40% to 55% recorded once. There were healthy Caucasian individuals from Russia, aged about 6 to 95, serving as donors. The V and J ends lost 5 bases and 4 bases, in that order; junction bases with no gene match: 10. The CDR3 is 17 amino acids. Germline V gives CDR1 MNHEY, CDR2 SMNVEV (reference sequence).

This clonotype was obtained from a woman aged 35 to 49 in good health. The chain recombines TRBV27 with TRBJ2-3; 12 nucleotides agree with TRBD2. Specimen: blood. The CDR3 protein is CASSKKTSGGIADTQYF. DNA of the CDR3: TGTGCCAGCAGTAAAAAAACTAGCGGGGGGATTGCAGATACGCAGTATTTT.